The rows below give T cell receptor beta chains drawn from one sample of a study of blood T cell repertoires in COVID-19. Assay used: immunoSEQ multiplex PCR; TCRdb lists only in-frame clones, some missing. The sample holds approximately 210,000 clones, 88% seen once. The sequenced material came from PBMCs or T cells enriched from blood (not recorded which). These receptors originate from a woman aged 45-60 years with acute COVID-19. The CDR3 runs from the conserved cysteine through the conserved F or W. The order of the fields is clone size, V gene, J gene, D gene, CDR3 protein, CDR3 DNA. The D gene is left open where the match is weak. Only part of the rows carry a size: once, few, many, or a class if the clone is expanded.

size: .
V: TRBV21-1
J: TRBJ1-1
D: .
CDR3: CASSPKPGQGKPEAFF
DNA: TGTGCCAGCAGCCCTAAACCGGGACAGGGAAAACCTGAAGCTTTCTTT

size: .
V: TRBV27
J: TRBJ2-7
D: TRBD2
CDR3: CASSLSWGGYEQYF
DNA: TGTGCCAGCAGTTTATCCTGGGGGGGCTACGAGCAGTACTTC

size: once
V: TRBV27
J: TRBJ1-2
D: .
CDR3: CASSIRGVGYGYTF
DNA: TGTGCCAGTTCCATCCGGGGAGTGGGCTATGGCTACACCTTC

size: .
V: TRBV11-2
J: TRBJ2-3
D: .
CDR3: CASSFSINTQYF
DNA: TGTGCCAGCAGCTTTAGTATAAACACGCAGTATTTT

size: few
V: TRBV12-3/TRBV12-4
J: TRBJ2-3
D: TRBD2
CDR3: CASRGTSTDTQYF
DNA: TGTGCCAGCAGGGGGACTAGTACAGATACGCAGTATTTT

size: .
V: TRBV9
J: TRBJ2-5
D: .
CDR3: CASSVGEYSQETQYF
DNA: TGTGCCAGCAGCGTAGGAGAGTACAGCCAAGAGACCCAGTACTTC

size: .
V: TRBV7-8
J: TRBJ1-5
D: .
CDR3: CASSLVPQPQHF
DNA: TGTGCCAGCAGCTTAGTCCCGCAGCCCCAGCATTTT

size: .
V: TRBV12-3/TRBV12-4
J: TRBJ1-4
D: .
CDR3: CASSFYLSGLFF
DNA: TGTGCCAGCAGTTTTTACCTTTCGGGGCTGTTTTTT

size: once
V: TRBV5-1
J: TRBJ2-1
D: TRBD2
CDR3: CASSLSGLAGDEQFF
DNA: TGCGCCAGCAGCTTGTCGGGACTAGCGGGAGATGAGCAGTTCTTC

size: .
V: TRBV6-2/TRBV6-3
J: TRBJ2-3
D: TRBD2
CDR3: CASSLLAGGVDTQYF
DNA: TGTGCCAGCAGTTTACTAGCGGGAGGTGTAGATACGCAGTATTTT

size: few
V: TRBV7-9
J: TRBJ2-1
D: TRBD1
CDR3: CASSPNTGDGEQFF
DNA: TGTGCCAGCAGCCCGAATACAGGGGACGGTGAGCAGTTCTTC

size: once
V: TRBV12-3/TRBV12-4
J: TRBJ1-2
D: .
CDR3: CASSLRGHGYTF
DNA: TGTGCCAGCAGTTTAAGGGGTCACGGCTACACCTTC

size: .
V: TRBV3-1/TRBV3-2
J: TRBJ2-5
D: TRBD2
CDR3: CASSRRLAGSQETQYF
DNA: TGTGCCAGCAGCCGCCGACTAGCGGGGTCCCAAGAGACCCAGTACTTC

size: .
V: TRBV28
J: TRBJ1-2
D: TRBD1
CDR3: CASSLPDRGYGYTF
DNA: TGTGCCAGCAGTTTACCCGACAGGGGATACGGCTACACCTTC

size: .
V: TRBV7-2
J: TRBJ1-2
D: TRBD1
CDR3: CASSSWGQGASGYTF
DNA: TGTGCCAGCAGCTCTTGGGGACAGGGGGCAAGTGGCTACACCTTC

size: few
V: TRBV11-1
J: TRBJ1-1
D: .
CDR3: CASSLTRNTEAFF
DNA: TGTGCCAGCAGCTTAACGAGGAACACTGAAGCTTTCTTT

size: .
V: TRBV29-1
J: TRBJ2-3
D: TRBD2
CDR3: CSVGREGLGTDTQYF
DNA: TGCAGCGTTGGCCGGGAGGGCCTGGGCACAGATACGCAGTATTTT

size: .
V: TRBV28
J: TRBJ2-3
D: .
CDR3: CASNHWRDTQYF
DNA: TGTGCCAGCAACCATTGGAGAGATACGCAGTATTTT

size: .
V: TRBV10-3
J: TRBJ2-2
D: TRBD1
CDR3: CAISDRPPDRLDGELFF
DNA: TGTGCCATCAGTGACCGACCCCCGGACAGGCTGGACGGGGAGCTGTTTTTT

size: .
V: TRBV30
J: TRBJ2-1
D: TRBD2
CDR3: CAWSWLAGGNEQFF
DNA: TGTGCCTGGAGTTGGCTAGCGGGAGGCAATGAGCAGTTCTTC

size: .
V: TRBV6-5
J: TRBJ1-3
D: .
CDR3: CASSSRGVGNTIYF
DNA: TGTGCCAGCAGTAGCAGGGGAGTGGGAAACACCATATATTTT

size: few
V: TRBV7-9
J: TRBJ1-2
D: TRBD1
CDR3: CASSLVNPGTGGGYTF
DNA: TGTGCCAGCAGCTTAGTCAACCCCGGGACAGGGGGAGGCTACACCTTC

size: few
V: TRBV5-5
J: TRBJ2-1
D: TRBD2
CDR3: CASSLGLAGARVFF
DNA: TGTGCCAGCAGCTTGGGTCTAGCGGGGGCCCGGGTTTTCTTC

size: .
V: TRBV27
J: TRBJ1-5
D: .
CDR3: CASNPRQVNQPQHF
DNA: TGTGCCAGCAACCCAAGACAGGTAAATCAGCCCCAGCATTTT

size: .
V: TRBV9
J: TRBJ2-1
D: .
CDR3: CASSEGGSYNEQFF
DNA: TGTGCCAGCAGCGAAGGAGGTTCCTACAATGAGCAGTTCTTC

size: .
V: TRBV2
J: TRBJ1-3
D: .
CDR3: CASKTGFGNTIYF
DNA: TGTGCCAGCAAAACAGGGTTTGGAAACACCATATATTTT

size: .
V: TRBV7-3
J: TRBJ1-2
D: TRBD1
CDR3: CASSLKEGAVRGHGYTF
DNA: TGTGCCAGCAGCTTAAAGGAGGGGGCGGTTCGTGGGCATGGCTACACCTTC

size: .
V: TRBV21-1
J: TRBJ1-1
D: .
CDR3: CASSSDNSNTEAFF
DNA: TGTGCCAGCAGCAGCGACAACTCGAACACTGAAGCTTTCTTT

size: .
V: TRBV7-3
J: TRBJ2-5
D: .
CDR3: CASSLTPSETQYF
DNA: TGTGCCAGCAGCTTAACCCCCTCAGAGACCCAGTACTTC

size: .
V: TRBV11-1
J: TRBJ2-7
D: .
CDR3: CASSLASRYEQYF
DNA: TGTGCCAGCAGCTTAGCATCGAGGTACGAGCAGTACTTC

size: .
V: TRBV18
J: TRBJ1-1
D: .
CDR3: CASSPAGGSPRAFF
DNA: TGTGCCAGCTCACCTGCGGGGGGGAGCCCGAGAGCTTTCTTT

size: .
V: TRBV28
J: TRBJ1-4
D: .
CDR3: CASRLTGATEKLFF
DNA: TGTGCCAGCAGGCTAACAGGCGCAACCGAAAAACTGTTTTTT

size: .
V: TRBV3-1/TRBV3-2
J: TRBJ2-3
D: .
CDR3: CASSRQAPGDTQYF
DNA: TGTGCCAGCAGCCGACAGGCCCCTGGCGATACGCAGTATTTT

size: .
V: TRBV28
J: TRBJ2-3
D: .
CDR3: CASSLKGKSTDTQYF
DNA: TGTGCCAGCAGTTTAAAGGGGAAAAGCACAGATACGCAGTATTTT

size: .
V: TRBV7-2
J: TRBJ2-2
D: .
CDR3: CASSLVAVNTGELFF
DNA: TGTGCCAGCAGCTTGGTAGCGGTTAACACCGGGGAGCTGTTTTTT

size: .
V: TRBV23-1
J: TRBJ2-3
D: .
CDR3: CASRGGTDTQYF
DNA: TGCGCCAGCAGGGGAGGCACAGATACGCAGTATTTT

size: .
V: TRBV19
J: TRBJ2-7
D: .
CDR3: CASSSQISYEQYF
DNA: TGTGCCAGTAGCAGTCAGATTTCCTACGAGCAGTACTTC

size: .
V: TRBV11-1
J: TRBJ1-1
D: .
CDR3: CASSLGSDSRAFF
DNA: TGTGCCAGCAGCTTAGGATCGGACTCTCGGGCTTTCTTT

size: .
V: TRBV28
J: TRBJ2-7
D: TRBD2
CDR3: CASSLVGFRTSGRGWHYEQYF
DNA: TGTGCCAGCAGTTTGGTGGGGTTCCGGACTAGCGGGAGGGGGTGGCACTACGAGCAGTACTTC

size: .
V: TRBV11-3
J: TRBJ2-2
D: .
CDR3: CASQGAATGELFF
DNA: TGTGCCAGCCAAGGAGCGGCCACCGGGGAGCTGTTTTTT

size: .
V: TRBV3-1/TRBV3-2
J: TRBJ2-1
D: .
CDR3: CASTSYNEQFF
DNA: TGTGCCAGCACCTCTTACAATGAGCAGTTCTTC

size: .
V: TRBV7-2
J: TRBJ1-5
D: .
CDR3: CASSLVGVGNQPQHF
DNA: TGTGCCAGCAGCTTAGTCGGGGTAGGCAATCAGCCCCAGCATTTT

size: .
V: TRBV5-1
J: TRBJ1-2
D: .
CDR3: CASNGRSSYGYTF
DNA: TGCGCCAGCAATGGCCGCTCCTCCTATGGCTACACCTTC

size: few
V: TRBV27
J: TRBJ1-2
D: .
CDR3: CASRPGEGYGYTF
DNA: TGTGCCAGCAGACCTGGAGAGGGCTATGGCTACACCTTC

size: .
V: TRBV15
J: TRBJ2-7
D: TRBD2
CDR3: CATSREGLAGDVYEQYF
DNA: TGTGCCACCAGCAGAGAAGGACTAGCGGGAGATGTCTACGAGCAGTACTTC

size: .
V: TRBV27
J: TRBJ1-1
D: .
CDR3: CASSPPPPGTNTEAFF
DNA: TGTGCCAGCAGTCCCCCTCCGCCAGGCACGAACACTGAAGCTTTCTTT